This T cell receptor (beta chain) was sequenced in a study of blood T cell repertoires in COVID-19. Whole-study context: From the United States, Italy and Spain came samples of acute and convalescent COVID-19.

Using immunoSEQ multiplex PCR, the repertoire was profiled, and TCRdb retains in-frame clones only, with some absent. The table lists about 100,000 clones, 81% of them singletons, with around 4.7% in the top ten. The sequence derives from a man older than 75 with COVID-19, enrolled during active disease. Sequences were obtained from peripheral blood.

CDR3 DNA: TGCGCCAGCAGTGAGGAAGCTTTCTCCTACAATGAGCAGTTCTTC. It encodes CASSEEAFSYNEQFF. The chain joins TRBV10-1 to TRBJ2-1; no definite D call. The CDR3 length is 15 residues. CDR1 and CDR2 from the germline V gene are WNHNN and SYGVQD (reference sequence). V lost 2 bases, J lost 0 bases, and 8 bases lay in between.